Following are 7 T cell receptor beta chains from one sample sequenced in a study of T cell changes during pregnancy in multiple sclerosis. This table comes from immunoSEQ multiplex PCR, and its TCRdb copy is limited to in-frame clones, with some not included. The sample contains about 70,000 clones, 85% to 95% of which appear only once. This material consisted of CD8+ T cells from peripheral blood mononuclear cells, taken in the third trimester of pregnancy. These receptors were collected from a female donor in good health, enrolled as a control in a pregnancy study.

This clone showed up just once. The CDR3, as DNA: TGTGCCAGCAGCTTGGCGGAGGGGAGGCTCCGAGGCGGCTACACCTTC. Protein sequence: CASSLAEGRLRGGYTF. The genes are TRBV5-6 and TRBJ1-2, with a tentative D call TRBD1 (5 bases). Germline lookup yields CDR1 SGHDT and CDR2 YYEEEE. V was cut by 0 bases and J by 8 bases, with 20 bases left in between. CDR3 size: 16 residues. The whole variable domain, remainder taken from reference TRBV5-6 and TRBJ1-2, is DAGVTQSPTHLIKTRGQQVTLRCSPKSGHDTVSWYQQALGQGPQFIFQYYEEEERQRGNFPDRFSGHQFPNYSSELNVNALLLGDSALYLCASSLAEGRLRGGYTFGSGTRLTVV.

The chain uses TRBV27 and TRBJ2-1; TRBD2 aligns across 9 bases. Germline V gives CDR1 MNHEY, CDR2 SMNVEV (reference sequence). V trimming: 6 bases; J trimming: 4 bases; junction bases outside the gene matches: 4. The CDR3 is 14 residues long. CDR3 loop: CASRVAGDYNEQFF. CDR3 DNA: TGTGCCAGCAGGGTAGCGGGAGATTACAATGAGCAGTTCTTC.

The V and J genes are TRBV30 and TRBJ2-7, with TRBD1 matching over 9 bases. The trim removed 3 bases at V and 3 bases at J, leaving 9 bases unmatched. The CDR3 has 15 amino acids. Per germline, CDR1 GTSNPN and CDR2 SVGIG (reference sequence). CDR3 coding DNA: TGTGCCTGGAGCCTAGGACAGGGGCCCAACTACGAGCAGTACTTC. It codes for CAWSLGQGPNYEQYF.

V and J are TRBV19 and TRBJ1-1; 7 positions match TRBD1. The CDR3 contains 14 residues. Germline V gene data show CDR1 as LNHDA and CDR2 as SQIVND (reference sequence). The J segment lost 3 bases and the V segment lost 7 bases, leaving 8 bases of the junction unmatched. The CDR3 loop reads CASNPTGRYTEAFF. DNA for the CDR3: TGTGCCAGTAACCCGACAGGGCGCTACACTGAAGCTTTCTTT.

The chain carries TRBV30 and TRBJ2-2; tentative D call: TRBD2 (5 bases). From germline, CDR1 is GTSNPN and CDR2 SVGIG (reference sequence). This CDR3 contains 14 residues. V was trimmed by 0 bases and J by 5 bases, leaving 10 bases between them. CDR3 sequence reads: CAWSVLDRTGELFF. CDR3 DNA: TGTGCCTGGAGTGTACTAGATAGGACCGGGGAGCTGTTTTTT.

The genes are TRBV9 and TRBJ2-1; TRBD2 matches at 11 bases. Germline lookup yields CDR1 SGDLS and CDR2 YYNGEE. The CDR3 length is 19 residues. The junction had 13 bases not matched to a gene; V was cut back by 3 bases and J by 2 bases. CDR3 DNA: TGTGCCAGCAGCGCCCGACTAGCGGGGCAGGGGGCGGCCTACAATGAGCAGTTCTTC. It yields the protein CASSARLAGQGAAYNEQFF.

This clone has just a few counts. V gene TRBV6-6 combines with J gene TRBJ2-3, with D possibly TRBD2 on 7 matching bases. V gave up 2 bases and J gave up 4 bases, with 13 bases separating them. From germline, CDR1 is MNHNY and CDR2 SVGAGI (reference sequence). The CDR3 is made up of 15 amino acids. CDR3 DNA: TGTGCCAGCAGTTACGGGGGGGCGCCCCCAGATACGCAGTATTTT. Protein sequence: CASSYGGAPPDTQYF.